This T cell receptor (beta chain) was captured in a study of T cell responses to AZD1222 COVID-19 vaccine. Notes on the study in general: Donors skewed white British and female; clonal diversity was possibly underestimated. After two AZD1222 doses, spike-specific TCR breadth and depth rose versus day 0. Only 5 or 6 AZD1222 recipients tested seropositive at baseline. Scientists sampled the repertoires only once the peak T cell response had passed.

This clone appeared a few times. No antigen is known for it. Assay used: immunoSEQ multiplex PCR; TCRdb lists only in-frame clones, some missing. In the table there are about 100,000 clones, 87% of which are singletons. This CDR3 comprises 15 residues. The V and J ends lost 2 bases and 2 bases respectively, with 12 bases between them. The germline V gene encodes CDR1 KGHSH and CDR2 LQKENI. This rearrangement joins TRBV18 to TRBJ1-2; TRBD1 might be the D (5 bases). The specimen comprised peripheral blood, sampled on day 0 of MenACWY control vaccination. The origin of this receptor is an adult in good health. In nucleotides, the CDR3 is TGTGCCAGCTCACCAAGCAATGGGGCAAACTATGGCTACACCTTC. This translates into CASSPSNGANYGYTF.